The clone carrying this T cell receptor beta chain was seen only a few times. The antigen remains unidentified. This specimen belongs to a study of T cells in Graves' hyperthyroidism and ophthalmopathy. Study-level results: Before onset, ophthalmopathy was predicted by the model a median 6.5 months earlier.

RNA transcripts yielded amplified TCR beta CDR3 regions. Initially, a first-round RT-PCR of the TCR CDR3 employed the HTBI primer set. One entry per CDR3 protein, called by TCRdb with MiXCR from the multiplex PCR reads. The sample yields a few hundred thousand distinct CDR3 sequences, 14% seen once. The CDR3 has 16 residues. Trimming removed 4 bases from V and 9 bases from J, with 22 bases in between. Germline values: CDR1 LNHDA, CDR2 SQIVND (reference sequence). The chain couples TRBV19 to TRBJ1-5, with D perhaps TRBD1 (5 bases). The clonotype comes from a woman between 18 and 29 years old with Graves' hyperthyroidism. Sequences were obtained from blood. CDR3 region: CASSRGDGEMWRPQHF. The CDR3 region has the DNA TGTGCCAGTAGTAGGGGGGACGGCGAAATGTGGCGGCCCCAGCATTTT.